This T cell receptor beta chain originates from a study of T cell changes during pregnancy in multiple sclerosis. With V trimmed by 7 bases and J by 3 bases, 17 bases remained unmatched. The CDR3 loop spans 18 amino acids. The assay was immunoSEQ multiplex PCR, and TCRdb's table has in-frame clones only and misses some. The table has some 97,000 clones, around 93% seen once. The rearrangement joins TRBV23-1 to TRBJ2-7; 11 bases align to TRBD1. TRBV23-1 counts as an open reading frame of uncertain function. The starting material was peripheral blood, obtained before pregnancy. The TCR was taken from a female donor with multiple sclerosis, enrolled in a pregnancy study. DNA of the CDR3: TGCGCCAGCACTCCCAGGGACAGGGGGGCGATCGGCCGCTACGAGCAGTACTTC. Amino acids: CASTPRDRGAIGRYEQYF.